This paragraph covers one T cell receptor beta chain sequence. This receptor's antigen is unknown. No quality values exist for individual bases; no much larger clone is one base distant. Data came from an Illumina NovaSeq 6000. cDNA libraries for TCRalpha and TCRbeta were prepared by 5'RACE using constant-segment primers, with sample barcodes and unique molecular identifiers added. RNA was extracted from every sample with Trizol reagent. Library amplification was performed in two PCR steps, and a second sample barcode and Illumina TruSeq adapters were introduced in the second step. Libraries were sequenced on an Illumina NovaSeq with 2 x 150 bp paired-end reads. The published analysis was carried out like this. Demultiplexing of reads and collapsing into UMI-guided consensus sequences were performed with migec v1.2.7. Using mixcr v2.1.11, UMI consensuses were aligned to TRA and TRB V and J templates and then assembled into clonotypes. Expanded or contracted clonotypes were those called significant by both edgeR and NoisET, with noise models trained on biological replicates. For edgeR calls, the thresholds were a false discovery rate-adjusted p below 0.01 and a log2 fold-change of 1. PCA with hierarchical clustering of max-normalized trajectories of the 1000 most abundant clonotypes was used as exploratory dynamics analysis. Each responding clone was given a CD4 or CD8 phenotype based on the CD4+ and CD8+ repertoires, which had been sequenced separately. TCRdb reworked the public reads: Q25 trimming with fastp, MiXCR clone assembly, productive beta chains retained. Rows matching on CDR3 protein sequence are summarized as one entry with the most common DNA and genes. These V and J calls derive from TCRdb rather than the authors' analysis. Here the sample has about 610,000 distinct CDR3 sequences; about 18% occur a single time. The top ten clones comprise about 7.4% of the sample.

PBMCs were isolated by Ficoll-Paque density gradient centrifugation. The data were taken from a study of T-cell memory formation after mild COVID-19 (dated by TCRdb to about 2021). For the study in its entirety: TCR sequence clusters from the two donors were largely donor specific. In two donors, T-cell clones that expanded and contracted after mild COVID-19 were followed by sequencing TCRalpha and TCRbeta repertoires longitudinally. Two young, previously healthy adult volunteers, one female and one male, were included in the cohort.

CDR1 SGHDT and CDR2 YYEEEE were looked up in the germline V gene. The cysteine opens and the phenylalanine closes a CDR3 of 13 amino acids. Kept here is only the CDR3 DNA, which spans 39 bases and is read in frame from base 1. A distance of 10 bases separates the germline ends of V and J, which lose 4 bases and 6 bases respectively. The paper's findings and limits, for the study overall: Some responding clones were found in pre-infection memory, which suggests that pre-existing cross-reactive memory T cells took part in the SARS-CoV-2 response. Clones contracting from day 15 to 85 had balanced CD4/CD8 phenotypes, while a second wave expanding from day 15 to 37 was biased towards CD4+. Whether the second-wave clones peaking on day 37 were SARS-CoV-2 specific was not confirmed. Contracting CD4+ clones were found mainly in CM and EM memory subsets, while CD8+ clones were enriched in EMRA. Only a couple of mild cases were covered by the study, and larger cohorts that include severe cases with pre-infection samples were considered necessary.

The sequenced sample consisted of PBMCs or a T cell subset sorted from them (not recorded which). The chain uses TRBV5-6 and TRBJ1-4; D gene: possibly TRBD1, on 5 matching bases. This clonotype originated in an adult woman who had mild COVID-19 (a few samples of this study predate the infection). The sample titles of this study are shuffled in the database, so cell type and time point are left out; the donor was told from shared clones. The encoded CDR3 is CASSQGGDEKLFF. The nucleotides are TGTGCCAGCAGCCAGGGAGGGGATGAAAAACTGTTTTTT.